This entry is about one T cell receptor beta chain. Its antigen is undetermined. Here immunoSEQ multiplex PCR was the method, and the copy in TCRdb shows in-frame clones only, minus some. The sample has fewer than 100,000 clones; 80% to 85% are singletons. The record originates from a study of radiotherapy plus CTLA-4 blockade in lung cancer. General observations from the study: TCR clones of tumor origin grew in blood after radiotherapy plus ipilimumab. Interferon-beta and early blood T cell clone dynamics reportedly predicted response best.

The clonotype was recovered from a human donor with non-small cell lung cancer who had stable disease on radiotherapy plus ipilimumab. The specimen comprised peripheral blood, sampled from a patient treated with radiotherapy plus ipilimumab.

CDR3 sequence reads: CASSSLNLGQFYNEQFF. DNA of the CDR3: TGTGCCAGCAGCAGCTTAAATTTAGGGCAGTTTTACAATGAGCAGTTCTTC. The chain couples TRBV11-2 to TRBJ2-1, with no clear D. The CDR3 runs 17 residues. In germline, CDR1 is SGHAT, CDR2 FQNNGV. Trimming took off 5 bases at V and 4 bases at J, with 21 bases between the two ends. Filled out from reference TRBV11-2 and TRBJ2-1, the complete variable domain reads EAGVAQSPRYKIIEKRQSVAFWCNPISGHATLYWYQQILGQGPKLLIQFQNNGVVDDSQLPKDRFSAERLKGVDSTLKIQPAKLEDSAVYLCASSSLNLGQFYNEQFFGPGTRLTVL.